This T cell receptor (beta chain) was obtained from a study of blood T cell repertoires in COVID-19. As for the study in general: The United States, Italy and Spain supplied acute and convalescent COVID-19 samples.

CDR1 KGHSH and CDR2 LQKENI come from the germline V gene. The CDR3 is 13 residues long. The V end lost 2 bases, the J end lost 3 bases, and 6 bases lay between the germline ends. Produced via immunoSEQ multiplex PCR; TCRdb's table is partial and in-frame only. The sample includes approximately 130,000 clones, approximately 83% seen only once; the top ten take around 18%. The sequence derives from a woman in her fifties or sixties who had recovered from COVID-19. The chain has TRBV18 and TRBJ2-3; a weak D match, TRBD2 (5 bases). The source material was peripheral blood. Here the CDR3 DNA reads TGTGCCAGCTCACCAAGGAGGACAGATACGCAGTATTTT. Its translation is CASSPRRTDTQYF.